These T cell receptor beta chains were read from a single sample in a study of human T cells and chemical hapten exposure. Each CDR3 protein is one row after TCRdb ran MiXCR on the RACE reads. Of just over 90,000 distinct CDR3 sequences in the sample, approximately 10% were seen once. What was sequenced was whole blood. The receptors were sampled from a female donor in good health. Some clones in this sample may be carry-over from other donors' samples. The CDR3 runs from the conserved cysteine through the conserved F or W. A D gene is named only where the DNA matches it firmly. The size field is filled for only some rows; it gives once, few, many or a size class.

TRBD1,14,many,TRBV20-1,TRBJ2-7,CSANRQGMSYEQYF,TGCAGTGCTAACAGACAGGGAATGTCCTACGAGCAGTACTTC
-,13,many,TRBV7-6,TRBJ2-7,CASSLELPYEQYF,TGTGCCAGCAGCTTAGAGCTCCCCTACGAGCAGTACTTC
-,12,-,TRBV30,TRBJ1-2,CAWSQGNYGYTF,TGTGCCTGGAGTCAGGGGAACTATGGCTACACCTTC
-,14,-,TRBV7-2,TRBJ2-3,CASSQTSYTDTQYF,TGTGCCAGCAGCCAAACTAGTTATACAGATACGCAGTATTTT
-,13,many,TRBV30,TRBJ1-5,CAWTGESNQPQHF,TGTGCCTGGACAGGTGAAAGCAATCAGCCCCAGCATTTT
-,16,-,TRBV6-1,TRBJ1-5,CASSEAAASRDQPQHF,TGTGCCAGCAGTGAAGCTGCAGCAAGCCGGGATCAGCCCCAGCATTTT
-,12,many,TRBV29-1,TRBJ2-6,CSVPLGANVLTF,TGCAGCGTGCCCCTCGGGGCCAACGTCCTGACTTTC
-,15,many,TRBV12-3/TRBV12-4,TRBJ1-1,CASSWPRGQDTEAFF,TGTGCCAGCAGTTGGCCGCGGGGGCAGGACACTGAAGCTTTCTTT
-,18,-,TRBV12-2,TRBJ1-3,CASRPKPTDRGPGNTIYF,TGTGCAAGTCGCCCCAAACCCACCGACCGGGGGCCTGGAAACACCATATATTTT
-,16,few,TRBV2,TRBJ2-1,CASTGRPLDSYNEQFF,TGTGCCAGCACGGGCCGACCTCTTGACTCCTACAATGAGCAGTTCTTC
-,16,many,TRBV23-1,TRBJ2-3,CASSQSVQGRTDTQYF,TGCGCCAGCAGTCAATCGGTACAGGGAAGGACAGATACGCAGTATTTT
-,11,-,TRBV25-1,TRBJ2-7,CASSPGIEQYF,TGTGCCAGCAGCCCGGGGATAGAGCAGTACTTC
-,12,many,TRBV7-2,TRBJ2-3,CASSLASDTQYF,TGTGCCAGCAGCTTAGCCTCAGATACGCAGTATTTT
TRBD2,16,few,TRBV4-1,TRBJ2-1,CASSQVGLAASMEQFF,TGCGCCAGCAGCCAAGTCGGGCTAGCGGCCAGTATGGAGCAGTTCTTC
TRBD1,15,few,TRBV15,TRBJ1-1,CATLPYGTGVTEAFF,TGTGCCACCTTGCCTTATGGGACAGGGGTGACTGAAGCTTTCTTT
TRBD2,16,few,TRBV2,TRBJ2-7,CASSDWGTSGSYEQYF,TGTGCCAGCAGTGACTGGGGGACTAGCGGTTCCTACGAGCAGTACTTC
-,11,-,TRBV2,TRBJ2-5,CASMRQETQYF,TGTGCCAGCATGAGGCAAGAGACCCAGTACTTC
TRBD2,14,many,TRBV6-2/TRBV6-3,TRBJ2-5,CASRRAGGEETQYF,TGTGCCAGCAGACGAGCGGGAGGTGAAGAGACCCAGTACTTC
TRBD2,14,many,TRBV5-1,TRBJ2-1,CASSLGTSYNEQFF,TGCGCCAGCAGCTTGGGGACTAGTTACAATGAGCAGTTCTTC
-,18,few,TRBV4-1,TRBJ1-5,CASSQDAAGADSNQPQHF,TGCGCCAGCAGCCAAGATGCGGCAGGGGCGGACAGCAATCAGCCCCAGCATTTT
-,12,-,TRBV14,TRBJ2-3,CASSRPGLTQYF,TGTGCCAGCAGTCGACCGGGACTTACGCAGTATTTT
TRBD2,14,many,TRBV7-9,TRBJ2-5,CASSLASGIETQYF,TGTGCCAGCAGCTTAGCCAGCGGGATAGAGACCCAGTACTTC
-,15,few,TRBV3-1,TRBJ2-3,CASSQGSGVGDTQYF,TGTGCCAGCAGCCAAGGGTCGGGAGTGGGAGATACGCAGTATTTT
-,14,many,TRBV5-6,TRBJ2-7,CASSLGGGRYEQYF,TGTGCCAGCAGCTTGGGTGGTGGCCGGTACGAGCAGTACTTC
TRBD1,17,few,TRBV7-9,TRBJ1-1,CASSSHRTSDRGTEAFF,TGTGCCAGCAGCTCTCATAGGACCTCAGACAGGGGAACTGAAGCTTTCTTT
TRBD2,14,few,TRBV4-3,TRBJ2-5,CASSHTSDMGTQYF,TGCGCCAGCAGCCACACTAGCGATATGGGGACCCAGTACTTC
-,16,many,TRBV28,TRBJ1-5,CASSAYPGNSNQPQHF,TGTGCCAGCAGTGCCTACCCAGGGAATAGCAATCAGCCCCAGCATTTT
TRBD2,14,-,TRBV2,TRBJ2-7,CASSSGRARNEQYF,TGTGCCAGCAGTAGCGGGAGGGCCAGAAACGAGCAGTACTTC
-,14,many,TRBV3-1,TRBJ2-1,CASSQDRGGNEQFF,TGTGCCAGCAGCCAAGACAGGGGAGGTAATGAGCAGTTCTTC
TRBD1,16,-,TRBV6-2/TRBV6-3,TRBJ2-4,CASSYNTRTGKNIQYF,TGTGCCAGCAGTTACAACACAAGGACAGGGAAAAACATTCAGTACTTC
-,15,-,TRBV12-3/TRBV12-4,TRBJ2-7,CASSSTTRGPYEQYF,TGTGCCAGCAGTTCCACGACCAGGGGACCCTACGAGCAGTACTTC
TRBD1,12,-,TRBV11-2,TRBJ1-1,CASSSGGTEAFF,TGTGCCAGCAGCTCAGGGGGCACTGAAGCTTTCTTT
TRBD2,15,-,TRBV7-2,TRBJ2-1,CASSLRLAGGNEQFF,TGTGCCAGCAGCTTGAGACTAGCGGGAGGCAATGAGCAGTTCTTC
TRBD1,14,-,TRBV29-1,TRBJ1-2,CSVVRDSSNYGYTF,TGCAGCGTTGTTAGGGACAGCTCTAACTATGGCTACACCTTC
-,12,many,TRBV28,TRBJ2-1,CASSPGHNEQFF,TGTGCCAGCAGCCCGGGTCACAATGAGCAGTTCTTC
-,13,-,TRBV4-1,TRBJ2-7,CASSREAEYEQYF,TGCGCCAGCAGCCGAGAAGCGGAATACGAGCAGTACTTC
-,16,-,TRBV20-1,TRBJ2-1,CSAREKAGTSYNEQFF,TGCAGTGCTAGAGAAAAGGCGGGGACATCCTACAATGAGCAGTTCTTC
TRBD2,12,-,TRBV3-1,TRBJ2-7,CASSQGLDEQYF,TGTGCCAGCAGCCAGGGACTAGACGAGCAGTACTTC
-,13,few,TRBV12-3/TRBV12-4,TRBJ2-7,CASSSSGYYEQYF,TGTGCCAGCAGTTCTTCCGGCTACTACGAGCAGTACTTC
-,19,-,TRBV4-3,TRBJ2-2,CASSQDLPLKLWGTGELFF,TGCGCCAGCAGCCAAGATCTCCCGCTCAAGTTATGGGGCACCGGGGAGCTGTTTTTT
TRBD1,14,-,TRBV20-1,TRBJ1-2,CSASGTVQNYGYTF,TGCAGTGCGTCCGGGACAGTTCAGAACTATGGCTACACCTTC
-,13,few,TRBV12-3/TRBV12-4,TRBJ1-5,CASSFGQNQPQHF,TGTGCCAGCAGTTTTGGGCAGAATCAGCCCCAGCATTTT
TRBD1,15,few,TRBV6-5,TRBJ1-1,CASSRGDRDVIKAFF,TGTGCCAGCAGCCGCGGGGACAGGGATGTTATAAAAGCTTTCTTT
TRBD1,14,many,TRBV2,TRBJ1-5,CASRADRGGQPQHF,TGTGCCAGCAGGGCCGACAGGGGTGGTCAGCCCCAGCATTTT
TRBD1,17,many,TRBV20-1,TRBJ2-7,CSARVPSPGQAWGEQYF,TGCAGTGCTAGAGTACCTTCACCGGGACAGGCGTGGGGCGAGCAGTACTTC
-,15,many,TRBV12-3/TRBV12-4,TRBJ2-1,CASSFVTGGVNEQFF,TGTGCCAGCAGTTTCGTAACAGGGGGGGTGAATGAGCAGTTCTTC
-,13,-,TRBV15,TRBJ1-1,CATSRDSGTEAFF,TGTGCCACCAGCAGAGACAGCGGCACTGAAGCTTTCTTT
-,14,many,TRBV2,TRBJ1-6,CASSIRGDNSPLHF,TGTGCCAGCAGTATCCGGGGCGATAATTCACCCCTCCACTTT
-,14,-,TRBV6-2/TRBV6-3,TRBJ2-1,CASSYSSAYNEQFF,TGTGCCAGCAGTTACTCTTCCGCCTACAATGAGCAGTTCTTC
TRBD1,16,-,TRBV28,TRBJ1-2,CASTLMYGQVGYGYTF,TGTGCCAGCACCTTGATGTACGGACAGGTGGGCTATGGCTACACCTTC
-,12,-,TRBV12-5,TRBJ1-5,CASRGSNQPQHF,TGTGCTAGTAGAGGGTCGAATCAGCCCCAGCATTTT
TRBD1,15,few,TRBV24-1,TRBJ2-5,CATRGQGTDQETQYF,TGTGCCACCCGCGGACAGGGTACTGACCAAGAGACCCAGTACTTC